The 21 T cell receptor beta chains presented below share a single source sample, sequenced in a study of blood T cell repertoires in COVID-19. Only in-frame clones appear in the TCRdb table, and some are missing; sequencing was by immunoSEQ multiplex PCR. The data show 40,000 or so clones, 70% to 90% seen once. Sequenced: peripheral blood. The receptor set was obtained from a man aged 35-49 years with active COVID-19.

The chain joins TRBV5-4 to TRBJ2-7; 7 bases fit TRBD1. The CDR3 length is 15 residues. Germline V gene sequence: CDR1 SGHNT, CDR2 YYREEE (reference sequence). After removal of 0 bases from V and 3 bases from J, the junction contained 6 bases not matched to a gene. The CDR3 loop reads CASSLERTGSYEQYF. CDR3 DNA sequence: TGTGCCAGCAGCTTGGAAAGGACAGGAAGCTACGAGCAGTACTTC.

Concerning this clone itself: Other nucleotide sequences from this sample produce the same CDR3. This chain uses TRBV5-1 with TRBJ2-7, with D unresolved. V dropped 5 bases and J dropped 2 bases, with 8 bases sitting between them. The CDR3 extends over 12 amino acids. Germline V gene lookup returns CDR1 SGHRS and CDR2 YFSETQ. CDR3 residues: CASSLTPYEQYF. The CDR3 coding sequence is TGCGCCAGCAGTCTGACACCCTACGAGCAGTACTTC.

J is TRBJ2-2 and V is TRBV2; 7 bases match TRBD1. J was trimmed by 4 bases and V by 7 bases; bases with no gene match: 9. The CDR3 contains 15 residues. The V gene's germline CDR1 is SNHLY and CDR2 FYNNEI. The CDR3 sequence: CASKDRLGTTGELFF. DNA for the CDR3: TGTGCCAGCAAGGACAGGTTGGGGACCACCGGGGAGCTGTTTTTT. Variable domain in full (rest from reference TRBV2 and TRBJ2-2): EPEVTQTPSHQVTQMGQEVILRCVPISNHLYFYWYRQILGQKVEFLVSFYNNEISEKSEIFDDQFSVERPDGSNFTLKIRSTKLEDSAMYFCASKDRLGTTGELFFGEGSRLTVL.

This rearrangement joins TRBV5-1 to TRBJ1-2; TRBD1 is a possible D gene (5 bases). This CDR3 has 15 residues. CDR1 SGHRS and CDR2 YFSETQ come from the germline V gene. V lost 0 bases and J 4 bases, leaving 13 bases between the germline ends. This chain's CDR3 is CASSLGGPGGYGYTF. The DNA of the CDR3 is TGCGCCAGCAGCTTGGGAGGCCCCGGGGGCTATGGCTACACCTTC.

This sequence joins TRBV2 and TRBJ2-4, with D unresolved. The CDR3 contains 17 residues. Germline assignment: CDR1 SNHLY and CDR2 FYNNEI. The V end lost 2 bases, the J end lost 0 bases, and 14 bases lay between the germline ends. The CDR3 region has the DNA TGTGCCAGCAGTGAAAATCGGTTACTCCTAGCCAAAAACATTCAGTACTTC. This encodes CASSENRLLLAKNIQYF.

The rearrangement links TRBV7-2 to TRBJ2-1, with 9 nucleotides matching TRBD1. Germline values: CDR1 SGHTA, CDR2 FQGNSA. The J segment lost 2 bases and the V segment lost 2 bases, leaving 7 bases of the junction unmatched. This CDR3 spans 17 amino acids. The CDR3, as DNA: TGTGCCAGCAGCTTATTCCCGGACAGGGGAGCCTACAATGAGCAGTTCTTC. Translated: CASSLFPDRGAYNEQFF. The full variable domain, with the rest looked up from reference TRBV7-2 and TRBJ2-1, is GAGVSQSPSNKVTEKGKDVELRCDPISGHTALYWYRQSLGQGLEFLIYFQGNSAPDKSGLPSDRFSAERTGGSVSTLTIQRTQQEDSAVYLCASSLFPDRGAYNEQFFGPGTRLTVL.

This clone counts as medium-sized. V usage is TRBV18 and J usage is TRBJ1-1; D is perhaps TRBD1 (6 bases). From germline, CDR1 is KGHSH and CDR2 LQKENI. V dropped 4 bases and J dropped 8 bases, with 11 bases sitting between them. CDR3 size: 12 residues. CDR3 nucleotide sequence: TGTGCCAGCTCACTCGGACAGAGCGAAGCTTTCTTT. Protein sequence: CASSLGQSEAFF.

The chain combines TRBV19 with TRBJ2-7, with D perhaps matching TRBD1 (5 bases). V shed 5 bases and J shed 5 bases, with 13 bases lying between them. In germline, CDR1 is LNHDA, CDR2 SQIVND (reference sequence). This CDR3 comprises 13 residues. The CDR3 loop reads CASSGRGGDEQYF. The CDR3 DNA is TGTGCCAGTAGTGGTAGGGGTGGCGACGAGCAGTACTTC.

J is TRBJ2-7 and V is TRBV5-1; D is perhaps TRBD2 (6 bases). Germline V gene lookup returns CDR1 SGHRS and CDR2 YFSETQ. With 0 bases removed from V and 1 base from J, the gap between germline ends came to 17 bases. There are 17 residues in the CDR3. For the CDR3, the DNA is TGCGCCAGCAGCTTGGGAAGCCTTCTCGGGGGTTCCTACGAGCAGTACTTC. This encodes CASSLGSLLGGSYEQYF.

The CDR3 DNA follows: TGTGCCAGCACCTCACAGGGGAGCGAGACCCAGTACTTC. Translation gives CASTSQGSETQYF. This chain connects TRBV27 to TRBJ2-5; TRBD1 aligns across 7 bases. CDR3 length equals 13 residues. Per the germline V gene, CDR1 is MNHEY and CDR2 is SMNVEV (reference sequence). Unmatched junction bases numbered 7, after V lost 7 bases and J lost 5 bases.

This chain joins TRBV2 and TRBJ2-1, with 9 bases identical to TRBD1. J gave up 8 bases and V 5 bases, and 10 bases lay outside the gene matches. Germline V gene sequence: CDR1 SNHLY, CDR2 FYNNEI. CDR3 size: 15 residues. The CDR3 coding sequence is TGTGCCAGCAGTCATACCGGGACAGGGATCCATGAGCAGTTCTTC. It is translated as CASSHTGTGIHEQFF.

A single count supports this clone. The chain employs TRBV15 and TRBJ2-1; the match to TRBD2 covers 12 bases. The CDR3 length is 14 residues. The V segment lost 5 bases and the J segment 6 bases; nucleotides outside the gene matches: 2. CDR1 is LNHNV, CDR2 YYDKDF, per germline (reference sequence). The CDR3 DNA is TGTGCCACCAGCGCTAGCGGGAGGGCCAATGAGCAGTTCTTC. Translation gives CATSASGRANEQFF. Variable domain in full (rest from reference TRBV15 and TRBJ2-1): DAMVIQNPRYQVTQFGKPVTLSCSQTLNHNVMYWYQQKSSQAPKLLFHYYDKDFNNEADTPDNFQSRRPNTSFCFLDIRSPGLGDTAMYLCATSASGRANEQFFGPGTRLTVL.

This CDR3 reads CASSVGGLASSTDTQYF. DNA of the CDR3: TGCGCCAGCAGTGTGGGGGGACTAGCCTCCTCCACAGATACGCAGTATTTT. The chain carries TRBV10-1 and TRBJ2-3; 9 nucleotides line up with TRBD2. The germline V gene encodes CDR1 WNHNN and CDR2 SYGVQD (reference sequence). The CDR3 contains 17 residues. V gave up 4 bases and J gave up 2 bases; unmatched junction bases: 10.

The J gene is TRBJ1-2, the V gene TRBV10-2; 8 nucleotides agree with TRBD1. Germline-derived CDR1 and CDR2 are WSHSY and SAAADI. The CDR3 consists of 15 residues. J gave up 4 bases and V 3 bases, and 7 bases lay outside the gene matches. The CDR3 sequence is CASSDGTGYGYGYTF. The CDR3 DNA follows: TGCGCCAGCAGTGACGGGACAGGCTATGGCTATGGCTACACCTTC.

The chain couples TRBV6-4 to TRBJ2-7; D is possibly TRBD1 (5 bases). Trimming pared 2 bases from V and 2 bases from J, leaving 22 bases between. The V gene's germline CDR1 is MRHNA and CDR2 SNTAGT. CDR3 length: 18 amino acids. CDR3 coding DNA: TGTGCCAGCAGTGACCCCGACCCCCGACAGCCCCCTACCTACGAGCAGTACTTC. Its translation is CASSDPDPRQPPTYEQYF.

This chain connects TRBV4-1 to TRBJ2-2; D might be TRBD1 (7 bases). V lost 1 base and J 5 bases, leaving 14 bases between the germline ends. CDR3 size: 16 residues. Germline V lookup: CDR1 MGHRA, CDR2 YSYEKL. DNA of the CDR3: TGCGCCAGCAGCCAAGTAGCAGGGGGGAGAACCGGGGAGCTGTTTTTT. It translates to CASSQVAGGRTGELFF.

The chain carries TRBV7-8 and TRBJ1-2; 7 bases match TRBD1. The CDR3 runs 18 residues. Germline lookup yields CDR1 SGHVS and CDR2 FQNEAQ. V shed 5 bases and J 2 bases; nucleotides not matched to a gene: 17. The CDR3 region has the DNA TGTGCCAGCAGCATAGACCTGGACAGGACAACTGGCAACTATGGCTACACCTTC. Residues: CASSIDLDRTTGNYGYTF.

This clone was counted once. This chain uses TRBV14 with TRBJ2-7; maybe TRBD1 (5 bases). The germline CDR1 and CDR2 sequences are SGHDN and FVKESK. The V end lost 1 base, the J end lost 2 bases, and 12 bases lay between the germline ends. The CDR3 has 15 residues. DNA for the CDR3: TGTGCCAGCAGCCAAGTCAAGGGGTATACCTACGAGCAGTACTTC. It encodes CASSQVKGYTYEQYF.

The V call is TRBV24-1, the J call TRBJ1-1; weak D call: TRBD1 (5 bases). Looked up from germline, CDR1 is KGHDR and CDR2 is SFDVKD. The V gene lost 5 bases and the J gene lost 0 bases, with 9 bases spanning the gap. The CDR3 length is 14 residues. The CDR3 DNA reads as TGTGCCACCAGTGCAACAGGTATGAACACTGAAGCTTTCTTT. Its translation: CATSATGMNTEAFF.

The rearrangement uses TRBV28 and TRBJ1-5; weak D call: TRBD1 (6 bases). V was cut by 8 bases and J by 3 bases, with 17 bases left in between. CDR3 size: 15 residues. Germline values: CDR1 MDHEN, CDR2 SYDVKM. CDR3 DNA sequence: TGTGCCAGCCTGGCGAGCGACAGGTACAATCAGCCCCAGCATTTT. The encoded protein is CASLASDRYNQPQHF. Complete variable domain (other parts from reference TRBV28 and TRBJ1-5): DVKVTQSSRYLVKRTGEKVFLECVQDMDHENMFWYRQDPGLGLRLIYFSYDVKMKEKGDIPEGYSVSREKKERFSLILESASTNQTSMYLCASLASDRYNQPQHFGDGTRLSIL.

The V gene is TRBV28, the J gene TRBJ2-7; possibly TRBD1 for D (6 bases). The V and J ends lost 6 bases and 7 bases respectively, with 25 bases between them. Germline loops: CDR1 MDHEN, CDR2 SYDVKM. The CDR3 is 16 amino acids. In nucleotides, the CDR3 is TGTGCCAGCAGGTACAGGGATGGGGCAACCTTCGAGGAGCAGTACTTC. This codes for CASRYRDGATFEEQYF.